This T cell receptor beta chain was obtained from a study of patients and donors after allogeneic stem cell transplantation. TCRdb re-analysed the RT-PCR reads in MiXCR, keeping a single row per CDR3 protein. The table includes 150,000 to 200,000 distinct CDR3 sequences, about 24% detected once. There are 17 residues in the CDR3. Trimming removed 1 base from V and 7 bases from J, with 18 bases in between. Germline values: CDR1 SGHRS, CDR2 YFSETQ. The V gene is TRBV5-1, the J gene TRBJ1-6; D is unresolved. Sequencing input: blood, either unsorted or a sorted T cell fraction (not recorded which). This sequence originates from a human donor who was either an allogeneic HSCT recipient or a stem cell or donor lymphocyte infusion donor (not recorded which). It is not recorded whose cells these are; they may come from a transplant donor. The CDR3 sequence: CASSLLVLGRGNSPLHF. The CDR3 DNA sequence: TGCGCCAGCAGCTTGTTAGTTCTCGGCAGAGGGAATTCACCCCTCCACTTT.